The clone carrying this T cell receptor (beta chain) was counted a few times. The antigen is unknown. Sequencing targeted expressed TCRB transcripts, as all isolated RNA had been reverse transcribed. The data were produced by immunoSEQ multiplex PCR, yet TCRdb's version contains in-frame clones alone and is incomplete. The sample lists under 450,000 clones, around 14% occurring once. The data are from a study of beta chain features in type 1 diabetes. Across the study: Sorted cells examined across all samples numbered 107,917,701. Study observations and caveats: Type 1 diabetes patients had fewer VDJ junction insertions and more deletions. Shortening that was moderate but significant affected the TCRB CDR3s of Type 1 diabetes patients in all four CD4+ subsets. The naive, central memory and Treg TCRB repertoires looked more alike in patients than they did in healthy donors.

The ends lost 3 bases at V and 2 bases at J; junction bases unmatched: 3. The CDR3 runs to 15 residues. Per germline, CDR1 SGDLS and CDR2 YYNGEE. The rearrangement uses TRBV9 and TRBJ2-3; TRBD2 matches at 10 bases. The sequence was collected from a young man in good health. Sample: naive CD4+ T cells from blood. The CDR3 reads CASSALAGTTDTQYF. DNA for the CDR3: TGTGCCAGCAGCGCACTAGCGGGAACCACAGATACGCAGTATTTT.